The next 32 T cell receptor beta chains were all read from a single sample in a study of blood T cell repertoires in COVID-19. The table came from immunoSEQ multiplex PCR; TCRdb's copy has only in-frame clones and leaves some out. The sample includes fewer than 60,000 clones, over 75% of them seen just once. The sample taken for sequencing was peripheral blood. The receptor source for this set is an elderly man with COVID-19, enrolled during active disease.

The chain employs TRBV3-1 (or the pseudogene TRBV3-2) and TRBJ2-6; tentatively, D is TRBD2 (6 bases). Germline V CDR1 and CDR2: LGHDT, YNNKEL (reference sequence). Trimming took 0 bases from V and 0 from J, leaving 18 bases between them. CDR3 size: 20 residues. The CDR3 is CASSQDLASVESSGANVLTF. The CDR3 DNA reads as TGTGCCAGCAGCCAAGATTTGGCTAGCGTTGAGAGCTCTGGGGCCAACGTCCTGACTTTC.

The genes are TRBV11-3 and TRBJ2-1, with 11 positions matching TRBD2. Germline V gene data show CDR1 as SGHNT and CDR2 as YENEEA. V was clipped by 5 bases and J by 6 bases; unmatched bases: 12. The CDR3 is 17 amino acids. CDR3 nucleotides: TGTGCCAGCAGCGCCCGCCCCCTAGCGGGGGGATTCAATGAGCAGTTCTTC. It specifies CASSARPLAGGFNEQFF. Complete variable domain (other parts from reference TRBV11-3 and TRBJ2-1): EAGVVQSPRYKIIEKKQPVAFWCNPISGHNTLYWYLQNLGQGPELLIRYENEEAVDDSQLPKDRFSAERLKGVDSTLKIQPAELGDSAVYLCASSARPLAGGFNEQFFGPGTRLTVL.

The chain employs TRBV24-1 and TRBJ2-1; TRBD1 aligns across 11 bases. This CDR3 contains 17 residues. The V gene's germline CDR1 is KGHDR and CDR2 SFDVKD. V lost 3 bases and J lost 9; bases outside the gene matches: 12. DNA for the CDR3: TGTGCCACCAGTGATCATGCCCCCGGGACAGGGGGAGGTGAGCAGTTCTTC. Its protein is CATSDHAPGTGGGEQFF.

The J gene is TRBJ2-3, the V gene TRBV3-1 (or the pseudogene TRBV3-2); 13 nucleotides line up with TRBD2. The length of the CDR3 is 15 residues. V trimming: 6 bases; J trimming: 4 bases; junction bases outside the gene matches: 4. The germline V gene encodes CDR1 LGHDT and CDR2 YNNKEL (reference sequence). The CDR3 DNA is TGTGCCAGCAGTCTTGGACTAGCGGGGGCAGATACGCAGTATTTT. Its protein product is CASSLGLAGADTQYF.

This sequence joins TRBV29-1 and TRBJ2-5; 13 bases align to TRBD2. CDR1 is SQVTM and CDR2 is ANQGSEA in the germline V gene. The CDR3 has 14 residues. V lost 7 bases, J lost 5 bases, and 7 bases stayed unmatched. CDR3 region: CSGRTSGGRETQYF. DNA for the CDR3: TGCAGCGGCCGGACTAGCGGGGGCCGGGAGACCCAGTACTTC. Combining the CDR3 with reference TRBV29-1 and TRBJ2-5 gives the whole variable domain SAVISQKPSRDICQRGTSLTIQCQVDSQVTMMFWYRQQPGQSLTLIATANQGSEATYESGFVIDKFPISRPNLTFSTLTVSNMSPEDSSIYLCSGRTSGGRETQYFGPGTRLLVL.

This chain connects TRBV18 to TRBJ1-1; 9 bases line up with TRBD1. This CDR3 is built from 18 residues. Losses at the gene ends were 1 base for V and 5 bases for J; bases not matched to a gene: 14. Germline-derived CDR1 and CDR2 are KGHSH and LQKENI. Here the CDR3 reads CASSPQKQGAQGWTEAFF. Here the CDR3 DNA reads TGTGCCAGCTCACCACAAAAACAGGGGGCGCAAGGTTGGACTGAAGCTTTCTTT.

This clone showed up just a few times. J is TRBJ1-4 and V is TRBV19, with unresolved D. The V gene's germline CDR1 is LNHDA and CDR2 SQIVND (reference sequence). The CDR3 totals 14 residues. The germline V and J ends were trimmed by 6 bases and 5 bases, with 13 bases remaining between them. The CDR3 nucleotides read TGTGCCAGTAGAGGCGGTCGGCTAAATGAAAAACTGTTTTTT. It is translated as CASRGGRLNEKLFF.

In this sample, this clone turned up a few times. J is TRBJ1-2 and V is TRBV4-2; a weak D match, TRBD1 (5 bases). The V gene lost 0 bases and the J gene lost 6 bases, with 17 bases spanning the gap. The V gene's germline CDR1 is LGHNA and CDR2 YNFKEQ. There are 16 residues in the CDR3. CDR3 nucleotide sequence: TGTGCCAGCAGCCAAGAGGGCCAAGGGGTAGGGGATGGCTACACCTTC. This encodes CASSQEGQGVGDGYTF.

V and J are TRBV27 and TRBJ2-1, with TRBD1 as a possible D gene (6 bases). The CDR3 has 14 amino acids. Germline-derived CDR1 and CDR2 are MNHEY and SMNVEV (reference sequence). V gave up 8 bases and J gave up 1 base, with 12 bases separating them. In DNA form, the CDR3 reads TGTGCCAGCGGGCAGGGGTCGTCCTACAATGAGCAGTTCTTC. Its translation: CASGQGSSYNEQFF.

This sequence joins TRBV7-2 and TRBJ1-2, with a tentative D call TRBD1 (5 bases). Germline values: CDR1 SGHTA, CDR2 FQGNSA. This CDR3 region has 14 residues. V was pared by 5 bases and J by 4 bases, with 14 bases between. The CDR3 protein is CASSPQGSGYGYTF. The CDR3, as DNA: TGTGCCAGCAGCCCTCAGGGTTCAGGCTATGGCTACACCTTC.

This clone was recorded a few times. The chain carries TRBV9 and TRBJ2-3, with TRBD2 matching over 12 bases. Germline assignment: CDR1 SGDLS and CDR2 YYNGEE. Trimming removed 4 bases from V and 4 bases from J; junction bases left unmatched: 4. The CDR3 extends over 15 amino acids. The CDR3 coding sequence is TGTGCCAGCAGCCCTCTAGCGGGAGGGGCAGATACGCAGTATTTT. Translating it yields CASSPLAGGADTQYF.

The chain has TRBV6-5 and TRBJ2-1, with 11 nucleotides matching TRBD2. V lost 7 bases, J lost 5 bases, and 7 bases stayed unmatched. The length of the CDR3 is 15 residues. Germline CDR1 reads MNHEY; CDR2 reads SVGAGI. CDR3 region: CASIATSGANNEQFF. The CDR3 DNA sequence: TGTGCCAGCATTGCGACTAGCGGGGCTAACAATGAGCAGTTCTTC.

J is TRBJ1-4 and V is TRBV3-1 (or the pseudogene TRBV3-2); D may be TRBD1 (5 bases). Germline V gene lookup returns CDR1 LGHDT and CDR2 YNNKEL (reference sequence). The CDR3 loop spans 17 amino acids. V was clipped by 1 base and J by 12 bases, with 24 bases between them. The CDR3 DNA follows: TGTGCCAGCAGCCAAGGCCTGGGCGGGGGGGGTCTAGTGGAACTGTTTTTT. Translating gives CASSQGLGGGGLVELFF.

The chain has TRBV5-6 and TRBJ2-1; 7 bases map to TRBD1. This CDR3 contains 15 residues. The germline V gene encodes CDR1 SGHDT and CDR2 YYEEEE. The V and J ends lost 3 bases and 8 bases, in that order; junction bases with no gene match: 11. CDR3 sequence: CASSSGQVFADEQFF. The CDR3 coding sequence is TGTGCCAGCAGCTCCGGACAGGTCTTTGCGGATGAGCAGTTCTTC.

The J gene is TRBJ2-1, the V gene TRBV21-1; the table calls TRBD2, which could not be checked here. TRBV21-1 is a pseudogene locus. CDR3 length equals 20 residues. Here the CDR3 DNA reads TGTGCCAGCAGCAAATATCGACACCAGGGACTAGCGGGAGAAAATGGTGAGCAGTTCTTC. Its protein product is CASSKYRHQGLAGENGEQFF.

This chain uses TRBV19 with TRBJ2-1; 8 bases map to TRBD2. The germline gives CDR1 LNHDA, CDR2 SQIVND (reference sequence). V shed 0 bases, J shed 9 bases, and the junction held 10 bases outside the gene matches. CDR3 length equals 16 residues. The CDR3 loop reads CASSIDPSGYLGEQFF. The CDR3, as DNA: TGTGCCAGTAGTATAGATCCTAGCGGGTACTTGGGTGAGCAGTTCTTC.

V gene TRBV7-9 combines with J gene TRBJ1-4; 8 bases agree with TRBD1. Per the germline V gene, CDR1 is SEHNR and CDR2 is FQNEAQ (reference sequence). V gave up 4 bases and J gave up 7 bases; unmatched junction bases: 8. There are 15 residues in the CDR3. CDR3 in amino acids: CASSYGTRGLEKLFF. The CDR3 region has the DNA TGTGCCAGCAGCTATGGTACCAGGGGGCTTGAAAAACTGTTTTTT.

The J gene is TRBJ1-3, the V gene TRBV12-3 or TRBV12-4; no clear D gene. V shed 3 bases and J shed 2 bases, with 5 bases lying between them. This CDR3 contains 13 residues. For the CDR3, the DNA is TGTGCCAGCAGTTTCAGTACTGGAAACACCATATATTTT. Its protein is CASSFSTGNTIYF.

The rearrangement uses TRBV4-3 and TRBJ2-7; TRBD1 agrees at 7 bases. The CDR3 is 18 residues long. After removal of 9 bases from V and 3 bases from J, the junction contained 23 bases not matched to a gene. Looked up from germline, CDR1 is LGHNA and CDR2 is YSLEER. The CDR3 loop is CARDRQGDCIGSDYEQYF. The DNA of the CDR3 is TGCGCCAGGGACCGACAGGGAGATTGTATCGGGTCGGACTACGAGCAGTACTTC.

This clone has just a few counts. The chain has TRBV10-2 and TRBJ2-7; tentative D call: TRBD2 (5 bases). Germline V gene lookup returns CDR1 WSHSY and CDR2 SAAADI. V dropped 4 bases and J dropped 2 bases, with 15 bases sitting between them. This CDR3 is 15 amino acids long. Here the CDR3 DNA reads TGCGCCAGCAGTGGGAGAGGGAACACTGCCTACGAGCAGTACGTC. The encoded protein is CASSGRGNTAYEQYV.

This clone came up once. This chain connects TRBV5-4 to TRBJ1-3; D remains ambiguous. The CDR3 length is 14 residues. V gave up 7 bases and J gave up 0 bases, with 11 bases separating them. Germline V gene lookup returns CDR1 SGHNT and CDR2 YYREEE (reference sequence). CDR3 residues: CASSDHSSGNTIYF. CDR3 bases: TGTGCCAGCTCTGACCACAGCTCTGGAAACACCATATATTTT.

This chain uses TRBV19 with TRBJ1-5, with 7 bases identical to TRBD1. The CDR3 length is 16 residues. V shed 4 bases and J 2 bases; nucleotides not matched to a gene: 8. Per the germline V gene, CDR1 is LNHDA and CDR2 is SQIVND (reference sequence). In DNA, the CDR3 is TGTGCCAGTAGTACTCGACAGGGAGATGGCAATCAGCCCCAGCATTTT. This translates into CASSTRQGDGNQPQHF.

CDR3 residues: CASSPTGTGSTEAFF. As DNA, the CDR3 is TGTGCCAGCAGCCCCACCGGGACAGGGAGCACTGAAGCTTTCTTT. The chain combines TRBV7-8 with TRBJ1-1; TRBD1 matches 9 bases. Trimming at V came to 5 bases and at J to 4 bases, leaving 8 bases not matched to a gene. CDR3 length: 15 residues. The germline V gene has CDR1 SGHVS and CDR2 FQNEAQ.

For the CDR3, the DNA is TGTGCCAGCTCACCTCGGGAGGAGGGTGAAAAACTGTTTTTT. Protein product: CASSPREEGEKLFF. The rearrangement links TRBV18 to TRBJ1-4, with D unresolved. Per the germline V gene, CDR1 is KGHSH and CDR2 is LQKENI. Trimming removed 3 bases from V and 7 bases from J, with 12 bases in between. CDR3 length equals 14 residues.

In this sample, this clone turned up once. The CDR3 bases are TGTGCCAGTAGCCCAGGGGTAACCTACGAGCAGTACGTC. It translates to CASSPGVTYEQYV. The chain is built from TRBV19 and TRBJ2-7; D possibly corresponds to TRBD1 (6 bases). The CDR3 contains 13 residues. V lost 6 bases, J lost 2 bases, and 11 bases lay in between. Germline CDR1 LNHDA, CDR2 SQIVND (reference sequence).

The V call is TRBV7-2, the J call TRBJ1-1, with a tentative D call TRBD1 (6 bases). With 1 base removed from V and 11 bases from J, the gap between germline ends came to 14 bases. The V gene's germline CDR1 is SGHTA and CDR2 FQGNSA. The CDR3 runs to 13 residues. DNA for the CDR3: TGTGCCAGCAGCTTAGAGGTGGGGGCAAGGGCTTTCTTT. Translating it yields CASSLEVGARAFF.

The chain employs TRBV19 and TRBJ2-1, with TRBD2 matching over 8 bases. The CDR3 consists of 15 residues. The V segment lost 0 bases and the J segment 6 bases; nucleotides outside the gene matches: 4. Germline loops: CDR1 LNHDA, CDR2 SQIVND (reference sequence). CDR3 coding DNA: TGTGCCAGTAGTATAGATGACCTAGCGGGCAATGAGCAGTTCTTC. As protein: CASSIDDLAGNEQFF.

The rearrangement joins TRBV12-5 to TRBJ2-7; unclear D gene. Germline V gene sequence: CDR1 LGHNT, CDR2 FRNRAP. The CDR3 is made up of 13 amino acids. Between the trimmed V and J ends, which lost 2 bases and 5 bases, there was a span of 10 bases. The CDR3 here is CASGLFMGHEQYV. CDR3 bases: TGTGCTAGTGGTTTGTTTATGGGCCACGAGCAGTACGTC.

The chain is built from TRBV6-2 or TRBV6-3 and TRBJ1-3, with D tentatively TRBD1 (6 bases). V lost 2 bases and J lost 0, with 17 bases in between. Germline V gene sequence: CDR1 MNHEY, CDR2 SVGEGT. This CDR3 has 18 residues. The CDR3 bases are TGTGCCAGCAGTTACGAAAAAACGACAGGCTACTCTGGAAACACCATATATTTT. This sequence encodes CASSYEKTTGYSGNTIYF.

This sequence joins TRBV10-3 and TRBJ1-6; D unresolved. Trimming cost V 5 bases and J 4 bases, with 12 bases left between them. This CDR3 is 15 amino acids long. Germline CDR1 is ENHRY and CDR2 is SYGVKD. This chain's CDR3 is CAISYEGTYNSPLHF. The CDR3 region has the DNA TGTGCCATCAGTTATGAGGGAACTTATAATTCACCCCTCCACTTT.

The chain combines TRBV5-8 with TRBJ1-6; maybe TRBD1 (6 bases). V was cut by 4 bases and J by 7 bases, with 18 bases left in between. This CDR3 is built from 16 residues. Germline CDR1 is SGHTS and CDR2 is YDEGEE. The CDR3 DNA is TGTGCCAGCAGCCGAAGGGGGGGGAATCTGAATTCACCCCTCCACTTT. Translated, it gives CASSRRGGNLNSPLHF.

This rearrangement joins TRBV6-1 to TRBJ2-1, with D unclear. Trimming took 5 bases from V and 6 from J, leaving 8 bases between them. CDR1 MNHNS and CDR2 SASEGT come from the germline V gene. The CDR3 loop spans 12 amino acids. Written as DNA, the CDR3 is TGTGCCAGCAGTTATAACGGCAATGAGCAGTTCTTC. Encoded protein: CASSYNGNEQFF.